These 27 T cell receptor beta chains share one sample of origin, sequenced in a study of blood T cell repertoires in COVID-19. Libraries were prepared by immunoSEQ multiplex PCR; TCRdb keeps only in-frame clonotypes and omits some of them. The sample has 45,000 to 65,000 clones, approximately 80% seen once. The sequenced material came from peripheral blood. Receptors were obtained from a man aged 70-80 years with active or convalescent COVID-19.

This chain links TRBV19 with TRBJ2-1, with 12 nucleotides matching TRBD2. The CDR3 length is 17 residues. Losses at the gene ends were 5 bases for V and 6 bases for J; bases not matched to a gene: 11. CDR1 LNHDA and CDR2 SQIVND come from the germline V gene (reference sequence). The CDR3 nucleotides read TGTGCCAGTAGTGATTCTAGCGGGAGGGCCGGTGTCAATGAGCAGTTCTTC. This translates into CASSDSSGRAGVNEQFF. The whole variable domain, filled in from reference TRBV19 and TRBJ2-1, reads DGGITQSPKYLFRKEGQNVTLSCEQNLNHDAMYWYRQDPGQGLRLIYYSQIVNDFQKGDIAEGYSVSREKKESFPLTVTSAQKNPTAFYLCASSDSSGRAGVNEQFFGPGTRLTVL.

The V gene is TRBV6-5, the J gene TRBJ2-3, with 8 bases that match TRBD1. The V segment lost 6 bases and the J segment 3 bases; nucleotides outside the gene matches: 8. Germline assignment: CDR1 MNHEY and CDR2 SVGAGI. This CDR3 has 15 residues. CDR3 residues: CASRQTRTGTDTQYF. The DNA for the CDR3 is TGTGCCAGCAGGCAGACCAGGACAGGGACAGATACGCAGTATTTT.

This chain uses TRBV12-3 or TRBV12-4 with TRBJ1-1; no reliable D call. CDR3 length: 11 amino acids. The germline V and J ends were trimmed by 5 bases and 6 bases, with 7 bases remaining between them. The CDR3 DNA sequence: TGTGCCAGCAGTCGCCAGGCTGAAGCTTTCTTT. It is translated as CASSRQAEAFF.

This chain connects TRBV7-2 to TRBJ2-7; D is unresolved. This CDR3 is built from 12 residues. CDR1 and CDR2 from the germline V gene are SGHTA and FQGNSA. V was clipped by 1 base and J by 10 bases, with 11 bases between them. This chain's CDR3 is CASSLDVDSQYF. The CDR3 DNA is TGTGCCAGCAGCTTAGATGTTGACTCCCAGTACTTC.

The count of this clone is one. The chain is built from TRBV4-3 and TRBJ1-1, with TRBD1 matching 7 bases. Unmatched junction bases numbered 10, after V lost 2 bases and J lost 1 base. The CDR3 is made up of 17 amino acids. The V gene's germline CDR1 is LGHNA and CDR2 YSLEER. This CDR3 reads CASSQLPRTGKNTEAFF. The CDR3 nucleotides are TGCGCCAGCAGCCAACTCCCTCGGACAGGAAAGAACACTGAAGCTTTCTTT.

This clone occurred once. V is TRBV30 and J is TRBJ1-4; the D is unclear. The CDR3 contains 14 residues. V lost 0 bases and J lost 8, with 13 bases in between. Germline lookup yields CDR1 GTSNPN and CDR2 SVGIG (reference sequence). CDR3: CAWSVVLLGEKLFF. In DNA, the CDR3 is TGTGCCTGGAGTGTTGTTCTTCTCGGGGAAAAACTGTTTTTT.

The chain couples TRBV9 to TRBJ1-1, with D hard to call. V lost 4 bases and J 1 base, leaving 11 bases between the germline ends. The CDR3 covers 14 residues. CDR1 SGDLS and CDR2 YYNGEE come from the germline V gene. This CDR3 reads CASSPTSANTEAFF. CDR3 DNA sequence: TGTGCCAGCAGCCCCACGAGCGCGAACACTGAAGCTTTCTTT.

The CDR3 DNA sequence: TGTGCCTGGAGTGACGGGGGGGTTTATGGCTACACCTTC. Translated: CAWSDGGVYGYTF. The rearrangement uses TRBV30 and TRBJ1-2, with a possible D match to TRBD1 (5 bases). Looked up from germline, CDR1 is GTSNPN and CDR2 is SVGIG (reference sequence). Trimming removed 1 base from V and 5 bases from J, with 11 bases in between. CDR3 length: 13 residues.

This clone was found once. The V gene is TRBV7-6, the J gene TRBJ1-2, with D hard to call. In germline, CDR1 is SGHVS, CDR2 FNYEAQ. V lost 5 bases, J lost 8 bases, and 21 bases lay in between. This CDR3 contains 15 residues. The CDR3 nucleotides are TGTGCCAGCAGCCCCTCCGAATCCGGGTCGGGAGGCTACACCTTC. Residues: CASSPSESGSGGYTF.

This clone was seen only once. V is TRBV19 and J is TRBJ1-2; 7 nucleotides agree with TRBD1. After removal of 4 bases from V and 0 bases from J, the junction contained 5 bases not matched to a gene. The CDR3 is 15 residues long. CDR1 and CDR2 from the germline V gene are LNHDA and SQIVND (reference sequence). This CDR3 is CASSTRQGSNYGYTF. The CDR3 nucleotides are TGTGCCAGTAGTACCAGACAGGGATCTAACTATGGCTACACCTTC.

The chain employs TRBV30 and TRBJ1-5, with D unresolved. Germline values: CDR1 GTSNPN, CDR2 SVGIG (reference sequence). CDR3 length: 14 amino acids. The V end was cut by 0 bases, the J end by 5 bases, with 11 bases between. The chain's CDR3 is CAWSVWQSYQPQHF. In DNA, the CDR3 is TGTGCCTGGAGTGTTTGGCAGTCCTATCAGCCCCAGCATTTT.

This clone was picked up a small number of times. The CDR3 DNA reads TGTGCCAGCAGTGAAAAAGCCAGGGGGTCGAATCAGGATGTCAATGGCTACACCTTC. Translation gives CASSEKARGSNQDVNGYTF. The chain employs TRBV6-1 and TRBJ1-2, with 7 bases lining up with TRBD1. The CDR3 runs 19 residues. Unmatched junction bases numbered 21, after V lost 2 bases and J lost 6 bases. The germline V gene has CDR1 MNHNS and CDR2 SASEGT.

The V and J genes are TRBV19 and TRBJ2-4; unclear D gene. This CDR3 has 11 amino acids. Germline assignment: CDR1 LNHDA and CDR2 SQIVND (reference sequence). Deletions cut 7 bases from V and 7 bases from J, with 8 bases between. DNA of the CDR3: TGTGCCAGTACGGCGGCGAACATTCAGTACTTC. It encodes CASTAANIQYF.

J is TRBJ2-5 and V is TRBV7-9, with 13 bases aligning to TRBD2. The CDR3 covers 15 residues. V was clipped by 6 bases and J by 3 bases; unmatched bases: 4. Germline assignment: CDR1 SEHNR and CDR2 FQNEAQ (reference sequence). The CDR3 here is CASSFGLAGEETQYF. The CDR3 region has the DNA TGTGCCAGCAGTTTCGGACTAGCGGGGGAAGAGACCCAGTACTTC.

V is TRBV28 and J is TRBJ2-1; 11 bases are shared with TRBD1. Germline loops: CDR1 MDHEN, CDR2 SYDVKM. J was trimmed by 8 bases and V by 6 bases; bases with no gene match: 12. CDR3 length: 16 amino acids. CDR3 sequence reads: CASRDFGTGGFDEQFF. CDR3 sequence (DNA): TGTGCCAGCAGGGATTTCGGGACAGGGGGTTTCGATGAGCAGTTCTTC.

This chain uses TRBV7-3 with TRBJ1-1; D gene unclear. This CDR3 spans 13 amino acids. The V and J ends lost 6 bases and 8 bases respectively, with 16 bases between them. Germline V CDR1 and CDR2: SGHTA, FQGTGA. The CDR3 reads CASSLTSEVEAFF. The DNA of the CDR3 is TGTGCCAGCAGTCTCACTTCAGAGGTAGAAGCTTTCTTT. Full variable domain (rest looked up from reference TRBV7-3 and TRBJ1-1): GAGVSQTPSNKVTEKGKYVELRCDPISGHTALYWYRQSLGQGPEFLIYFQGTGAADDSGLPNDRFFAVRPEGSVSTLKIQRTERGDSAVYLCASSLTSEVEAFFGQGTRLTVV.

The genes are TRBV6-5 and TRBJ1-4, with TRBD1 identical over 7 bases. Trimming at V came to 6 bases and at J to 5 bases, leaving 6 bases not matched to a gene. The germline CDR1 and CDR2 sequences are MNHEY and SVGAGI. The CDR3 contains 14 residues. The CDR3 nucleotides read TGTGCCAGCAGGGCCGGGACAGCGAATGAAAAACTGTTTTTT. Translation gives CASRAGTANEKLFF.

This chain uses TRBV7-2 with TRBJ2-1; D ambiguous. V was shortened by 5 bases and J by 7 bases, with 21 bases between the two germline ends. The length of the CDR3 is 16 residues. Germline V gives CDR1 SGHTA, CDR2 FQGNSA. CDR3 loop: CASSANLLPYGNEQFF. For the CDR3, the DNA is TGTGCCAGCAGCGCCAATCTCTTGCCATACGGGAATGAGCAGTTCTTC.

To note about this clone: This specimen includes other DNA sequences encoding the same CDR3. This chain connects TRBV23-1 to TRBJ1-3; TRBD1 matches at 7 bases. TRBV23-1 is an ORF, and what it does is uncertain. V was clipped by 4 bases and J by 1 base; unmatched bases: 10. The CDR3 consists of 17 residues. CDR3 protein: CASSRPTGDRSGNTIYF. The CDR3 DNA reads TGCGCCAGCAGTCGCCCAACGGGGGACAGATCTGGAAACACCATATATTTT.

Note on this clone: Other DNA variants within this sample encode the same CDR3. The chain employs TRBV5-1 and TRBJ1-4; 10 bases agree with TRBD1. The germline CDR1 and CDR2 sequences are SGHRS and YFSETQ. The CDR3 totals 15 residues. Trimming took 0 bases from V and 6 from J; bases not matched to a gene: 2. CDR3 residues: CASSLAGTGDEKLFF. The CDR3 bases are TGCGCCAGCAGCTTGGCCGGGACAGGGGATGAAAAACTGTTTTTT.

V gene TRBV29-1 combines with J gene TRBJ2-1; 11 bases align to TRBD2. Trimming took 5 bases from V and 7 from J; bases not matched to a gene: 7. Germline CDR1 and CDR2: SQVTM and ANQGSEA. The CDR3 consists of 14 residues. Written as DNA, the CDR3 is TGCAGCGTTTCCCTAGCGGGGGGCCGGAATGAGCAGTTCTTC. Translation: CSVSLAGGRNEQFF.

The V call is TRBV9, the J call TRBJ1-3; D may be TRBD1 (6 bases). Germline V gene lookup returns CDR1 SGDLS and CDR2 YYNGEE. The CDR3 runs 16 residues. Trimming took 3 bases from V and 0 from J, leaving 13 bases between them. The CDR3 bases are TGTGCCAGCAGCGCAAGACAGGACAACTCTGGAAACACCATATATTTT. It codes for CASSARQDNSGNTIYF. Full variable domain (outside the CDR3, taken from reference TRBV9 and TRBJ1-3): DSGVTQTPKHLITATGQRVTLRCSPRSGDLSVYWYQQSLDQGLQFLIQYYNGEERAKGNILERFSAQQFPDLHSELNLSSLELGDSALYFCASSARQDNSGNTIYFGEGSWLTVV.

The gene calls are TRBV11-2 and TRBJ1-1, with 7 bases aligning to TRBD1. The CDR3 extends over 15 amino acids. Germline CDR1 SGHAT, CDR2 FQNNGV. Trimming took 1 base from V and 3 from J; bases not matched to a gene: 5. The CDR3 loop reads CASSLAARGDTEAFF. CDR3 DNA sequence: TGTGCCAGCAGCTTAGCAGCCAGGGGGGACACTGAAGCTTTCTTT.

The chain uses TRBV7-3 and TRBJ2-6; D not certain. CDR1 and CDR2 (germline): SGHTA, FQGTGA. The germline V and J ends were trimmed by 1 base and 1 base, with 5 bases remaining between them. The CDR3 covers 15 residues. CDR3 residues: CASSLRLSGANVLTF. CDR3 DNA: TGTGCCAGCAGCTTAAGGCTGTCTGGGGCCAACGTCCTGACTTTC.

This clone was seen a handful of times. This sequence joins TRBV5-4 and TRBJ2-1; 9 bases are shared with TRBD1. The V gene's germline CDR1 is SGHNT and CDR2 YYREEE (reference sequence). The V gene end was trimmed by 6 bases and the J gene end by 7 bases; junction bases not matched to a gene: 17. The CDR3 is made up of 17 amino acids. CDR3 coding DNA: TGTGCCAGCAACTCCAGGGGGTGGACAGGGGAAGGGAATGAGCAGTTCTTC. It yields the protein CASNSRGWTGEGNEQFF. Drawing the rest from reference TRBV5-4 and TRBJ2-1, the complete variable domain is ETGVTQSPTHLIKTRGQQVTLRCSSQSGHNTVSWYQQALGQGPQFIFQYYREEENGRGNFPPRFSGLQFPNYSSELNVNALELDDSALYLCASNSRGWTGEGNEQFFGPGTRLTVL.

J is TRBJ2-4 and V is TRBV15; D call uncertain. The CDR3 covers 14 residues. Germline V gene lookup returns CDR1 LNHNV and CDR2 YYDKDF (reference sequence). Trimming stripped 0 bases from V and 0 bases from J, with 3 bases between. The CDR3 DNA sequence: TGTGCCACCAGCAGAGACCTAGCCAAAAACATTCAGTACTTC. Residues: CATSRDLAKNIQYF.

V is TRBV9 and J is TRBJ2-2; 11 nucleotides match TRBD2. Unmatched junction bases numbered 3, after V lost 0 bases and J lost 5 bases. The CDR3 totals 16 residues. Germline V gives CDR1 SGDLS, CDR2 YYNGEE. CDR3 nucleotides: TGTGCCAGCAGCGTAGCTTCTAGCGGGGGGACCGGGGAGCTGTTTTTT. It is translated as CASSVASSGGTGELFF.